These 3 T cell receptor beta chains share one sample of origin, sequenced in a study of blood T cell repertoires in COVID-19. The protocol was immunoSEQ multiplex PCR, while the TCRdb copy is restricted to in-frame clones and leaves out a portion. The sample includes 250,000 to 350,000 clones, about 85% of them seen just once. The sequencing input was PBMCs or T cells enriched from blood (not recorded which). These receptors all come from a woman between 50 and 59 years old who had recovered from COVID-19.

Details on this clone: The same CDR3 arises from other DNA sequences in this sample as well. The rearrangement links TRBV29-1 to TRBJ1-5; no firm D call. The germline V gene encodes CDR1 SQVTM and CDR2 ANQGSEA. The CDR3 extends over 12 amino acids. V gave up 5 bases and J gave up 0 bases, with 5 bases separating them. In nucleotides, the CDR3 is TGCAGCGTTAGAGATAGCAATCAGCCCCAGCATTTT. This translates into CSVRDSNQPQHF.

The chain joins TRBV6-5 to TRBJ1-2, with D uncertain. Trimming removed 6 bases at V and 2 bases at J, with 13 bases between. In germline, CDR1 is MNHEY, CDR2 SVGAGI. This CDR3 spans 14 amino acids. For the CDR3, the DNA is TGTGCCAGCAGAGTTCGTTTAGCCAACTATGGCTACACCTTC. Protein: CASRVRLANYGYTF.

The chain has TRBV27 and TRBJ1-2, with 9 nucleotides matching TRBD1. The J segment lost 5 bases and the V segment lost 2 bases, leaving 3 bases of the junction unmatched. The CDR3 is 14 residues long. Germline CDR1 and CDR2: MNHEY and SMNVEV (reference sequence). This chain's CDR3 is CASSLGQGRYGYTF. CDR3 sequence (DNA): TGTGCCAGCAGTTTAGGACAGGGGAGGTATGGCTACACCTTC.